The next 22 T cell receptor beta chains were all read from a single sample in a study of blood T cells in healthy people across ages. Together with a sample-barcoded 5' primer, a J-beta primer mix was included in a second PCR lasting roughly 7 to 11 cycles. From the 5' RACE reads, TCRdb called clonotypes with MiXCR, one entry per CDR3 protein. This sample has hundreds of thousands of distinct CDR3 sequences, with 22% found just once. Sequenced sample: blood. These receptor sequences come from a man in his sixties or seventies in good health.

In this sample, this clonotype turned up a few times. V is TRBV12-3 or TRBV12-4 and J is TRBJ2-1; TRBD1 matches at 7 bases. V was pared by 6 bases and J by 3 bases, with 14 bases of the junction left unmatched. The CDR3 is 17 amino acids. Written as DNA, the CDR3 is TGTGCCAGCAGGAAGGGGGCCGGGGCGAGAAACTACAATGAGCAGTTCTTC. Its protein product is CASRKGAGARNYNEQFF.

The CDR3 loop reads CASSPPWGETQYF. CDR3 DNA: TGTGCCAGCTCACCACCATGGGGAGAGACCCAGTACTTC. The rearrangement uses TRBV18 and TRBJ2-5; no clear D. Deletions cut 0 bases from V and 4 bases from J, with 6 bases between. Germline V lookup: CDR1 KGHSH, CDR2 LQKENI. This CDR3 spans 13 amino acids.

The chain couples TRBV7-9 to TRBJ2-1, with TRBD2 identical over 14 bases. CDR3 size: 15 residues. The ends lost 4 bases at V and 14 bases at J; junction bases unmatched: 10. Germline assignment: CDR1 SEHNR and CDR2 FQNEAQ (reference sequence). The CDR3: CASSSRGTSGGRKFF. The CDR3 DNA reads as TGTGCCAGCAGCTCCCGCGGGACTAGCGGGGGTCGTAAGTTCTTC.

This clonotype is a singleton in its sample. The CDR3 spells CASSQDADTDTQYF. The CDR3 DNA follows: TGCGCCAGCAGCCAAGATGCAGATACAGATACGCAGTATTTT. This chain connects TRBV4-1 to TRBJ2-3; D not resolved. Trimming took off 0 bases at V and 3 bases at J, with 7 bases between the two ends. The CDR3 is made up of 14 amino acids. The germline V gene has CDR1 MGHRA and CDR2 YSYEKL.

This clonotype was counted between two and nine times. The chain carries TRBV5-1 and TRBJ2-5, with a tentative D call TRBD2 (5 bases). This CDR3 region has 15 residues. Germline values: CDR1 SGHRS, CDR2 YFSETQ. V gave up 0 bases and J gave up 4 bases, with 13 bases separating them. The CDR3 DNA reads TGCGCCAGCAGCTTGGATGAGGCTAGCCGAGAGACCCAGTACTTC. Amino acids: CASSLDEASRETQYF.

This clonotype has only a few counts. The chain uses TRBV20-1 and TRBJ2-7; TRBD2 matches at 9 bases. J lost 0 bases, V lost 3 bases, and 3 bases had no gene match. The CDR3 sequence is 14 residues long. Germline lookup yields CDR1 DFQATT and CDR2 SNEGSKA (reference sequence). DNA of the CDR3: TGCAGTGCTAGCGGAGCGGGGGGCTCCTACGAGCAGTACTTC. Amino acid sequence: CSASGAGGSYEQYF.

A few counts support this clonotype. CDR3 sequence: CASSQVGTGAHEQYF. In nucleotides, the CDR3 is TGTGCCAGCAGCCAGGTCGGGACAGGGGCCCACGAGCAGTACTTC. The gene calls are TRBV3-1 and TRBJ2-1; 10 bases are shared with TRBD1. The DNA end is more similar to TRBJ2-7, so the J call may be wrong. The germline gives CDR1 LGHDT, CDR2 YNNKEL (reference sequence). CDR3 length: 15 amino acids.

The chain recombines TRBV14 with TRBJ1-2; TRBD1 matches 7 bases. CDR1 and CDR2 (germline): SGHDN, FVKESK. J lost 3 bases, V lost 1 base, and 5 bases had no gene match. CDR3 length: 15 amino acids. The CDR3 loop is CASSQALGTDYGYTF. Written as DNA, the CDR3 is TGTGCCAGCAGCCAAGCCCTCGGGACAGACTATGGCTACACCTTC.

In this sample, this clonotype turned up a few times. This chain joins TRBV28 and TRBJ2-7; weak D call: TRBD2 (5 bases). The CDR3 is made up of 13 amino acids. V was clipped by 10 bases and J by 3 bases, with 16 bases between them. The V gene's germline CDR1 is MDHEN and CDR2 SYDVKM. The CDR3 coding sequence is TGTGCCATTTCTACTCAGAGGGTCTACGAGCAGTACTTC. Translating gives CAISTQRVYEQYF.

This clonotype showed up just a few times. Possible read error: a much larger clone is one base away. This sequence joins TRBV7-9 and TRBJ1-4; tentatively, D is TRBD1 (5 bases). Per the germline V gene, CDR1 is SEHNR and CDR2 is FQNEAQ (reference sequence). Trimming removed 5 bases at V and 6 bases at J, with 19 bases between. The CDR3 is made up of 16 amino acids. The CDR3 nucleotides read TGTGCCAGCAGCGATAGCGGGGCAGGAGATGATGAAAAACTGTTTTTT. Encoded protein: CASSDSGAGDDEKLFF. The whole variable domain, remainder taken from reference TRBV7-9 and TRBJ1-4, is DTGVSQNPRHKITKRGQNVTFRCDPISEHNRLYWYRQTLGQGPEFLTYFQNEAQLEKSRLLSDRFSAERPKGSFSTLEIQRTEQGDSAMYLCASSDSGAGDDEKLFFGSGTQLSVL.

A few counts support this clonotype. The chain carries TRBV5-8 and TRBJ1-1, with no clear D. There are 12 residues in the CDR3. Germline CDR1 is SGHTS and CDR2 is YDEGEE. V was pared by 4 bases and J by 7 bases, with 11 bases between. Here the CDR3 reads CASSATWGEAFF. CDR3 bases: TGTGCCAGCAGCGCCACTTGGGGTGAAGCTTTCTTT.

The chain is built from TRBV29-1 and TRBJ2-3; possible D gene TRBD1, 6 bases. Germline assignment: CDR1 SQVTM and CDR2 ANQGSEA. The CDR3 covers 11 residues. Between the trimmed V and J ends, which lost 6 bases and 5 bases, there was a span of 9 bases. The CDR3 DNA reads TGCAGCGTGCAGGGGATAGATACGCAGTATTTT. Translation gives CSVQGIDTQYF.

Of note for this clonotype: One end of the junction does not line up with germline, which may come from a read error. The chain is built from TRBV6-5 and TRBJ1-2, with 12 bases identical to TRBD1. The germline V gene encodes CDR1 MNHEY and CDR2 SVGAGI. CDR3 length: 12 amino acids. This chain's CDR3 is CASGGQGARPRF. Here the CDR3 DNA reads TGTGCCAGCGGGGGACAGGGGGCAAGACCCCGCTTC.

This clonotype has just a few counts. This rearrangement joins TRBV24-1 to TRBJ2-3; the D is unclear. The CDR3 consists of 14 residues. CDR1 is KGHDR and CDR2 is SFDVKD in the germline V gene. The V gene lost 3 bases and the J gene lost 4 bases, with 10 bases spanning the gap. The CDR3 protein is CATSDPRLADTQYF. The CDR3 nucleotides are TGTGCCACCAGTGATCCCAGACTCGCAGATACGCAGTATTTT.

This sequence joins TRBV7-8 and TRBJ2-7; D is unclear. The V end lost 4 bases, the J end lost 2 bases, and 12 bases lay between the germline ends. Germline CDR1 reads SGHVS; CDR2 reads FQNEAQ. The CDR3 has 14 amino acids. In DNA, the CDR3 is TGTGCCAGCAGCTCCCGAACTACAACCTACGAGCAGTACTTC. Translated: CASSSRTTTYEQYF.

In its sample, this clonotype was seen a few times. The chain carries TRBV14 and TRBJ1-1; 10 positions agree with TRBD1. Trimming removed 0 bases from V and 1 base from J; junction bases left unmatched: 11. Germline V lookup: CDR1 SGHDN, CDR2 FVKESK. The CDR3 runs to 19 residues. CDR3 region: CASSQDRRDRGRKNTEAFF. As DNA, the CDR3 is TGTGCCAGCAGCCAAGACCGTCGGGACAGGGGTCGTAAGAACACTGAAGCTTTCTTT.

The chain is built from TRBV11-2 and TRBJ2-1; the D gene is possibly TRBD2 (5 bases). TRBJ2-7 matches the DNA end more closely, so the J call is doubtful. This CDR3 is built from 11 residues. Germline values: CDR1 SGHAT, CDR2 FQNNGV. CDR3 loop: CASSLSSGQYF. The CDR3 nucleotides are TGTGCCAGCAGCTTATCGAGCGGGCAGTACTTC.

This chain connects TRBV11-2 to TRBJ2-3; D is possibly TRBD2 (5 bases). Per germline, CDR1 SGHAT and CDR2 FQNNGV. The CDR3 sequence is 17 residues long. The V end lost 3 bases, the J end lost 0 bases, and 16 bases lay between the germline ends. For the CDR3, the DNA is TGTGCCAGCAGCTTGAGTAGGCAGACTAAAAGCACAGATACGCAGTATTTT. Its protein product is CASSLSRQTKSTDTQYF.

The chain employs TRBV28 and TRBJ2-7; 7 bases are a match to TRBD1. V trimming: 5 bases; J trimming: 1 base; junction bases outside the gene matches: 8. Germline CDR1 is MDHEN and CDR2 is SYDVKM. The length of the CDR3 is 15 residues. In DNA, the CDR3 is TGTGCCAGCAGTAAACAGGGGCCATCTTCCTACGAGCAGTACTTC. This sequence encodes CASSKQGPSSYEQYF.

V is TRBV7-9 and J is TRBJ2-1; weak D call: TRBD2 (6 bases). The better agreement between TRBJ2-5 and the DNA end casts doubt on the J call. The CDR3 covers 16 residues. The germline CDR1 and CDR2 sequences are SEHNR and FQNEAQ (reference sequence). As DNA, the CDR3 is TGTGCCAGCAGCTTATGGCAGGGAGGTTACAGGGAGACCCAGTACTTC. Its translation: CASSLWQGGYRETQYF.

Comment on this clonotype: An end of the junction does not agree with germline; a read error may underlie this. CDR3 nucleotides: TGTGCCAGCAGTTTGACTAGTAACATTCAGTGCTTC. Amino acid sequence: CASSLTSNIQCF. The genes are TRBV12-3 or TRBV12-4 and TRBJ2-4, with a weak D call TRBD2 (6 bases). The CDR3 has 12 residues.

This clonotype was observed a few times. DNA of the CDR3: TGTGCCAGCAGTCCCCCTCCGGGACAGATACAAGAGACCCAGTACTTC. Translated, it gives CASSPPPGQIQETQYF. The chain combines TRBV6-1 with TRBJ2-5, with 7 nucleotides matching TRBD1. The CDR3 is made up of 16 amino acids. Germline V gene lookup returns CDR1 MNHNS and CDR2 SASEGT. Trimming removed 5 bases from V and 2 bases from J; junction bases left unmatched: 11.